The 5 T cell receptor beta chains given below trace back to one sample, sequenced in a study of OX40 agonist ivuxolimab in advanced cancers. Some clones are missing from TCRdb's copy, which holds only in-frame ones; the method was immunoSEQ multiplex PCR. This table has about 34,000 clones, about nine tenths appearing once. The sample was CD4+ or CD8+ T cells sorted from blood, taken in a trial of the OX40 agonist ivuxolimab. The source of these receptors is an adult with an advanced solid tumor such as melanoma, head and neck, liver or kidney cancer.

V gene TRBV7-3 combines with J gene TRBJ2-1, with D perhaps assigned TRBD1 or TRBD2 (7 bases each). Germline assignment: CDR1 SGHTA and CDR2 FQGTGA. Between the trimmed V and J ends, which lost 0 bases and 10 bases, there was a span of 10 bases. This CDR3 comprises 13 residues. CDR3 nucleotide sequence: TGTGCCAGCAGCTTAACAGCGGGACAGGAGCAGTTCTTC. Amino acids: CASSLTAGQEQFF.

The CDR3: CASSPHDIGYTF. The CDR3 DNA sequence: TGTGCCAGCAGTCCACATGACATCGGCTACACCTTC. The chain uses TRBV6-1 and TRBJ1-2, with D unclear. The CDR3 runs to 12 residues. Per the germline V gene, CDR1 is MNHNS and CDR2 is SASEGT. V was pared by 5 bases and J by 8 bases, with 12 bases between.

This chain links TRBV7-2 with TRBJ2-5; 7 positions agree with TRBD1. The CDR3 runs 16 residues. Germline V gene lookup returns CDR1 SGHTA and CDR2 FQGNSA. The ends lost 1 base at V and 5 bases at J; junction bases unmatched: 10. CDR3 nucleotide sequence: TGTGCCAGCAGCTTAGGGAGGACAGGTTTGGGTGAGACCCAGTACTTC. Protein sequence: CASSLGRTGLGETQYF.

The V and J genes are TRBV7-9 and TRBJ2-7, with D unclear. Germline assignment: CDR1 SEHNR and CDR2 FQNEAQ (reference sequence). V was cut by 6 bases and J by 2 bases, with 11 bases left in between. The CDR3 spans 13 residues. The CDR3 region is CASSFEVAYEQYF. CDR3 coding DNA: TGTGCCAGCAGTTTCGAGGTGGCCTACGAGCAGTACTTC.

The rearrangement links TRBV19 to TRBJ2-3; no reliable D call. Per germline, CDR1 LNHDA and CDR2 SQIVND (reference sequence). The CDR3 loop spans 13 amino acids. V lost 8 bases and J 3 bases, leaving 12 bases between the germline ends. The CDR3 DNA reads TGTGCCAGTTCGAGCCGGAGAACAGATACGCAGTATTTT. Amino acids: CASSSRRTDTQYF.